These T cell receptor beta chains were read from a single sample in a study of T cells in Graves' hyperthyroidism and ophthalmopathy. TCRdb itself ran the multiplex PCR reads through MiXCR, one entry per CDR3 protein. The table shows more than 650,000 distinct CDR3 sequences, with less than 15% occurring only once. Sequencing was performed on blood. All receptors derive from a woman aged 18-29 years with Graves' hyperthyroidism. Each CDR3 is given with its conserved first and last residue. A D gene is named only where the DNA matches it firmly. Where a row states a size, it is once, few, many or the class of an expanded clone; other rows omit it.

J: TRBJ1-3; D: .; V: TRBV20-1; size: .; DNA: TGCAGTGCTAGCCAGGGTTCGGAAAACACCATATATTTT; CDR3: CSASQGSENTIYF
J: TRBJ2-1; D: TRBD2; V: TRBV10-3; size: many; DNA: TGTGCCATCAGTGACCCCGGACTAGCCAGTGAGCAGTTCTTC; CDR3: CAISDPGLASEQFF
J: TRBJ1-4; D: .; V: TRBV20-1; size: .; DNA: TGCAGTGCTAGACGAGGGGCTAATGAAAAACTGTTTTTT; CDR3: CSARRGANEKLFF
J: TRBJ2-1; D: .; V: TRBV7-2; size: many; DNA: TGTGCCAGCAGCTCAACCCTCTCCTACAATGAGCAGTTCTTC; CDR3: CASSSTLSYNEQFF
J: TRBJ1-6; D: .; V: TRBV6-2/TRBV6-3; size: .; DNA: TGTGCCAGCAGTTACCCGGATTATAATTCACCCCTCCACTTT; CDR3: CASSYPDYNSPLHF
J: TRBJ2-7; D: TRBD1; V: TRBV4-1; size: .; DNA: TGCGCCAGCAGCCACGGGGTCCGGACAGGGGCCTACGAGCAGTACTTC; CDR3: CASSHGVRTGAYEQYF
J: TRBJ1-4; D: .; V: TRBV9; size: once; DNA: TGTGCCAGCAGCCCCACGGGTCACAAACTGTTTTTT; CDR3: CASSPTGHKLFF
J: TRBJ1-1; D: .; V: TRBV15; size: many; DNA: TGTGCCACCAGCAGAGACGCGGGAGCTGAAGCTTTCTTT; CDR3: CATSRDAGAEAFF
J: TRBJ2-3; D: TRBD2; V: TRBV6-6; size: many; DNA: TGTGCCAGCAGTTACTCCCCGGGACTAGCGGGGATGGGGGTGGATACGCAGTATTTT; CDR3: CASSYSPGLAGMGVDTQYF
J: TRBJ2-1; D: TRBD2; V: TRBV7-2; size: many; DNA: TGTGCCAGCAGCCGTCGGGGACTAGCGGGACTTGCCTACAATGAGCAGTTCTTC; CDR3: CASSRRGLAGLAYNEQFF
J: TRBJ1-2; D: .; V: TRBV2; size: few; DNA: TGTGCCAGCAGTGACTCATCGGCCGCTAACTATGGCTACACCTTC; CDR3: CASSDSSAANYGYTF
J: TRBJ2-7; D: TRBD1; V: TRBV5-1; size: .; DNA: TGCGCCAACAGCCCGCAACAGGGGATCCCCTACGAGCAGTACTTC; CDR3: CANSPQQGIPYEQYF
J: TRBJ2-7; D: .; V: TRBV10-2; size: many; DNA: TGCGCCAGCAGTCCGACTCAGGCTTACGAGCAGTACTTC; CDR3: CASSPTQAYEQYF
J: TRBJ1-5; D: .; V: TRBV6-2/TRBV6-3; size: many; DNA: TGTGCCAGCAGCTGGGCCCTGGATCGCCAGCCCCAGCATTTT; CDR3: CASSWALDRQPQHF
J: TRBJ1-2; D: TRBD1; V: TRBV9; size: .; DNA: TGTGCCAGCAGCGTAGGACAGGGGGCCCACTATGGCTACACCTTC; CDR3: CASSVGQGAHYGYTF
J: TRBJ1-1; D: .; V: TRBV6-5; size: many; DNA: TGTGCCAGCAGTTACTCTCTGTCGAACACTGAAGCTTTCTTT; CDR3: CASSYSLSNTEAFF
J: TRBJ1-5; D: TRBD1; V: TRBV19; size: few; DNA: TGTGCCAGTAATGTTTTAGGACAGGGGAATCAGCCCCAGCATTTT; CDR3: CASNVLGQGNQPQHF
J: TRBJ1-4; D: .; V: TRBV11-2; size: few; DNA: TGTGCCAGCAGCTTAGGTGGAGGGGATGGGGAAAAACTGTTTTTT; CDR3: CASSLGGGDGEKLFF
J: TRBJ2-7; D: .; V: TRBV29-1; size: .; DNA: TGCAGCGTTGGTAGGGGAGTTCGAACCTACGAGCAGTACTTC; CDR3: CSVGRGVRTYEQYF
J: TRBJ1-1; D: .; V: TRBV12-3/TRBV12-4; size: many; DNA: TGTGCCAGCAGTTTAATCTACACTGAAGCTTTCTTT; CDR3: CASSLIYTEAFF
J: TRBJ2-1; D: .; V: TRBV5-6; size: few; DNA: TGTGCCAGCGGTCCTGGGACGGGCACCTACAATGAGCAGTTCTTC; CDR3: CASGPGTGTYNEQFF
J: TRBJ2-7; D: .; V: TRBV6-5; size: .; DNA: TGTGCCAGCAGTTACGGGAGGGGGCGCGACGAGCAGTACTTC; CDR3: CASSYGRGRDEQYF
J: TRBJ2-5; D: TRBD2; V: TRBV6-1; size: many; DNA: TGTGCCAGCTTCCTTAGCGGGAGGGAGACCCAGTACTTC; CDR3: CASFLSGRETQYF
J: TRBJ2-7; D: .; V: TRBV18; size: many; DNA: TGTGCCAGCTCACCAGGCGCGGGTGGGCCCGAGCAGTACTTC; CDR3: CASSPGAGGPEQYF
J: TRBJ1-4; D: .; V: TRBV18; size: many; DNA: TGTGCCAGCTCACCGTCGGACGGTGGCGATGAAAAACTGTTTTTT; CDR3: CASSPSDGGDEKLFF
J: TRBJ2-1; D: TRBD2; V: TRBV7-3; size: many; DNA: TGTGCCAGCAGCTCGGATAGCGGGAGCGCCAATGAGCAGTTCTTC; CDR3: CASSSDSGSANEQFF
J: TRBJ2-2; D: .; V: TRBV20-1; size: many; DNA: TGCAGTGCTAGAGTAACCGGGGAGCTGTTTTTT; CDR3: CSARVTGELFF
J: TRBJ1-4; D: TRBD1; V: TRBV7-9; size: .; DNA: TGTGCCAGCAGCCCGACAGGGGGCCATGAAAAACTGTTTTTT; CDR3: CASSPTGGHEKLFF
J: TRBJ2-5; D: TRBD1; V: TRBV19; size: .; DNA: TGTGCCAGTAGAAGACAGGGTGAGACCCAGTACTTC; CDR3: CASRRQGETQYF
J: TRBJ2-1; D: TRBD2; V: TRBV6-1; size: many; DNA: TGTGCCAGCAGTCCCGTCGGGGGGACTTCGAACAATGAGCAGTTCTTC; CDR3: CASSPVGGTSNNEQFF
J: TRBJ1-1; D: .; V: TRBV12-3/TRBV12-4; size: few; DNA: TGTGCCAGCAGTCGGCGTGTCACTGAAGCTTTCTTT; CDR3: CASSRRVTEAFF
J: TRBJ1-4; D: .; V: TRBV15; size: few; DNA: TGTGCCACCAGCAGAGACCAAAACGAAAAACTGTTTTTT; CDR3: CATSRDQNEKLFF
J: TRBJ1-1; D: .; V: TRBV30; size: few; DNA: TGTGCCTGGAGTAGGGGGGAGGGGGGAACTGAAGCTTTCTTT; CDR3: CAWSRGEGGTEAFF
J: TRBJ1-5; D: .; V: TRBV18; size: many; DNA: TGTGCCAGCTCACAGGAAAGCAATCAGCCCCAGCATTTT; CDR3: CASSQESNQPQHF
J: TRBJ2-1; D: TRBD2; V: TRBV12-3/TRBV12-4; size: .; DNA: TGTGCCAGCAGTTTTAGCATCCCGGGTCGTCTAGCGGGAATCTGGAATGAGCAGTTCTTC; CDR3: CASSFSIPGRLAGIWNEQFF
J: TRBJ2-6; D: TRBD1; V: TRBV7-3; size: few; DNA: TGTGCCAGTACAGGGGACTCTGGGGCCAACGTCCTGACTTTC; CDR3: CASTGDSGANVLTF
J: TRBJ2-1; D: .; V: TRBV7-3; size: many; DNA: TGTGCCAGCAGCTCGTCGGGACTCGTATACAATGAGCAGTTCTTC; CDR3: CASSSSGLVYNEQFF
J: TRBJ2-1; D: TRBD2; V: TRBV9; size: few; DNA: TGTGCCAGCAGTGAACTGATGGCGGGAGGGCCGAGGAATGAGCAGTTCTTC; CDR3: CASSELMAGGPRNEQFF
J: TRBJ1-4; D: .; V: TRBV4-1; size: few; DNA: TGCGCCAGCAGCCTACGTGGGGGGGAAAAACTGTTTTTT; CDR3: CASSLRGGEKLFF
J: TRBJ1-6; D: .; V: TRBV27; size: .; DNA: TGTGCCAGCAGTTTACGGGCCCCGGGGGAGAATTCACCCCTCCACTTT; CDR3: CASSLRAPGENSPLHF
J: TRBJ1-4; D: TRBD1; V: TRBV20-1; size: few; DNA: TGCAGTGCTAGGGAACAGGGGAGGATTAATGAAAAACTGTTTTTT; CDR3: CSAREQGRINEKLFF
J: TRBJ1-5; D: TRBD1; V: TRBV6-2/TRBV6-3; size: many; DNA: TGTGCCAGCAGTTATGGACAGGGCAATCAGCCCCAGCATTTT; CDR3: CASSYGQGNQPQHF
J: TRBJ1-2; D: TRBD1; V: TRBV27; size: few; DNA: TGTGCCAGCAGTAAAGGACAGGGAACCACACGACTGAACTATGGCTACACCTTC; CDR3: CASSKGQGTTRLNYGYTF
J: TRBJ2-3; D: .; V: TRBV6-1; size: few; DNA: TGTGCCAGCAGTCGACCTATCCCAGATACGCAGTATTTT; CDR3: CASSRPIPDTQYF
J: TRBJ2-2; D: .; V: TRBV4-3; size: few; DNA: TGCGCCAGCAGCCAAGCGGAGGGTTACACCGGGGAGCTGTTTTTT; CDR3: CASSQAEGYTGELFF
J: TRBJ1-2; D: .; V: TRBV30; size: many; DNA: TGTGCCTGGAGTGTAGGATATGGCTACACCTTC; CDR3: CAWSVGYGYTF
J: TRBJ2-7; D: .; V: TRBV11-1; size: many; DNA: TGTGCCAGCAGCTTAGGGGTGACTTCCTACGAGCAGTACTTC; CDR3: CASSLGVTSYEQYF
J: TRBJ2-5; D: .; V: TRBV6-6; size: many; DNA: TGTGCCAGCAGTTACGGCGCGGGTCCCCAAGAGACCCAGTACTTC; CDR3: CASSYGAGPQETQYF
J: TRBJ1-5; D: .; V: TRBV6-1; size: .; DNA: TGTGCCACCATTCCGGATCTGGGAAGCAATCAGCCCCAGCATTTT; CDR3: CATIPDLGSNQPQHF
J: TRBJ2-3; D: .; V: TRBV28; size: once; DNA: TGTGCCAGCAGTGAATGGCAGGGAAGGGATACGCAGTATTTT; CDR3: CASSEWQGRDTQYF